The TCR beta chain under discussion was sequenced for a study of CD8 T cells in ankylosing spondylitis. Remarks on this clonotype: What it recognizes is unknown.

V trimming: 6 bases; J trimming: 3 bases; junction bases outside the gene matches: 4. The CDR3 has 14 amino acids. Germline CDR1 is MNHNS and CDR2 is SASEGT. Study findings and constraints: There were earlier reports of some motif variants in reactive arthritis synovial fluid and blood.

It was by quantitative 5'-RACE with molecular barcodes that TCR beta libraries were made. TCRdb analysed the 5' RACE reads with MiXCR anew, one entry per CDR3 protein. The repertoire includes about 240,000 distinct CDR3 sequences, about 11% of them detected once, and 6% to 8.5% sits in the top ten. The chain employs TRBV6-1 and TRBJ2-2; 7 nucleotides align to TRBD1. Sample: blood, either unsorted or a sorted T cell fraction (not recorded which). This clonotype was obtained from a male donor with ankylosing spondylitis or in good health (not recorded which). The CDR3 loop is CASSTGAYTGELFF. DNA of the CDR3: TGTGCCAGCAGCACAGGGGCGTACACCGGGGAGCTGTTTTTT.